The next 3 T cell receptor beta chains were all read from a single sample in a study of blood T cell repertoires in COVID-19. Here immunoSEQ multiplex PCR was the method, and the copy in TCRdb shows in-frame clones only, minus some. Here the sample spans 270,000 or so clones, 81% being singletons. Sequenced sample: peripheral blood. The receptors originated from a woman aged 60-75 years with active or convalescent COVID-19.

Within the sample, this clone is medium-sized. This rearrangement joins TRBV5-1 to TRBJ1-3, with 8 bases identical to TRBD1. J lost 4 bases, V lost 8 bases, and 5 bases had no gene match. The CDR3 is made up of 13 amino acids. From germline, CDR1 is SGHRS and CDR2 YFSETQ. CDR3 DNA: TGCGCCAGTGGACAGGGAGAAGGAAACACCATATATTTT. Protein: CASGQGEGNTIYF. The variable domain in full, completed from reference TRBV5-1 and TRBJ1-3, reads KAGVTQTPRYLIKTRGQQVTLSCSPISGHRSVSWYQQTPGQGLQFLFEYFSETQRNKGNFPGRFSGRQFSNSRSEMNVSTLELGDSALYLCASGQGEGNTIYFGEGSWLTVV.

This chain connects TRBV5-6 to TRBJ2-7, with a weak D call TRBD1 (5 bases). CDR3 size: 13 residues. The germline gives CDR1 SGHDT, CDR2 YYEEEE. V gave up 0 bases and J gave up 6 bases, with 10 bases separating them. DNA of the CDR3: TGTGCCAGCAGCTTGGGGCAGGGTCCCGAGCAGTACTTC. This sequence encodes CASSLGQGPEQYF.

This chain's CDR3 is CASSTPGQGNRDGYTF. The CDR3 bases are TGTGCCAGTAGTACCCCCGGACAGGGTAACCGGGATGGCTACACCTTC. The chain uses TRBV19 and TRBJ1-2, with 8 bases lining up with TRBD1. The germline V gene encodes CDR1 LNHDA and CDR2 SQIVND (reference sequence). The CDR3 extends over 16 amino acids. J gave up 6 bases and V 4 bases, and 13 bases lay outside the gene matches. The full variable domain, with the rest looked up from reference TRBV19 and TRBJ1-2, is DGGITQSPKYLFRKEGQNVTLSCEQNLNHDAMYWYRQDPGQGLRLIYYSQIVNDFQKGDIAEGYSVSREKKESFPLTVTSAQKNPTAFYLCASSTPGQGNRDGYTFGSGTRLTVV.